A single sample is the source of the 7 T cell receptor beta chains below, sequenced in a study of PD-1 blockade in mismatch repair-deficient tumors. Clones were read by immunoSEQ multiplex PCR, and TCRdb kept only the in-frame ones, dropping some. The sample records about 100,000 clones, 82% being singletons. Sequences were derived from peripheral blood, sampled 36 weeks after starting pembrolizumab. Source of these receptors: an adult with mismatch repair-deficient cancer.

The chain employs TRBV6-5 and TRBJ2-5, with D unclear. Between the trimmed V and J ends, which lost 4 bases and 2 bases, there was a span of 8 bases. The CDR3 runs to 13 residues. Germline CDR1 reads MNHEY; CDR2 reads SVGAGI. CDR3 bases: TGTGCCAGCAGTTTTGCTTCGCAAGAGACCCAGTACTTC. It specifies CASSFASQETQYF.

The chain links TRBV30 to TRBJ2-7; D may correspond to TRBD1 or TRBD2 (5 bases each). This CDR3 is 14 amino acids long. V was clipped by 0 bases and J by 4 bases, with 13 bases between them. Germline V gives CDR1 GTSNPN, CDR2 SVGIG (reference sequence). CDR3 amino acids: CAWSVLAGRYEQYF. CDR3 DNA sequence: TGTGCCTGGAGTGTACTGGCAGGGAGATACGAGCAGTACTTC.

The chain combines TRBV15 with TRBJ1-2; D gene unclear. V dropped 3 bases and J dropped 2 bases, with 1 base sitting between them. Germline CDR1 LNHNV, CDR2 YYDKDF (reference sequence). This CDR3 spans 11 amino acids. The CDR3 nucleotides are TGTGCCACCAGCAGCAACTATGGCTACACCTTC. It specifies CATSSNYGYTF.

This clone was seen just once. The rearrangement links TRBV7-8 to TRBJ2-1; D is perhaps TRBD2 (6 bases). The ends were cut back, 0 bases at V and 9 bases at J, with 15 bases in the middle. Germline V gene data show CDR1 as SGHVS and CDR2 as FQNEAQ. The CDR3 contains 15 residues. This CDR3 reads CASSLAQTSHAEQFF. CDR3 in DNA: TGTGCCAGCAGCTTAGCACAAACTAGCCATGCTGAGCAGTTCTTC.

This clone was counted a few times. The chain is built from TRBV27 and TRBJ1-2; 10 bases match TRBD1. This CDR3 contains 16 residues. Germline CDR1 reads MNHEY; CDR2 reads SMNVEV (reference sequence). Losses at the gene ends were 3 bases for V and 5 bases for J; bases not matched to a gene: 9. The CDR3 DNA reads TGTGCCAGCAGTTTTAGGACAGGGGGTAATGCGTATGGCTACACCTTC. Its protein product is CASSFRTGGNAYGYTF.

The chain joins TRBV28 to TRBJ1-3; the D gene is possibly TRBD1 (6 bases). Trimming left V 3 bases short and J 0 bases short, with 9 bases between. From germline, CDR1 is MDHEN and CDR2 SYDVKM. The CDR3 is 15 amino acids. The CDR3 DNA sequence: TGTGCCAGCAGTTTGCGCAGGGGCTCTGGAAACACCATATATTTT. Protein: CASSLRRGSGNTIYF.

The chain joins TRBV6-5 to TRBJ2-7; 7 bases align to TRBD1. Germline CDR1 MNHEY, CDR2 SVGAGI. The CDR3 has 15 residues. The ends lost 8 bases at V and 2 bases at J; junction bases unmatched: 12. CDR3 DNA: TGTGCCAGCGGATATAAACAGGGGCGACCCTACGAGCAGTACTTC. It translates to CASGYKQGRPYEQYF.